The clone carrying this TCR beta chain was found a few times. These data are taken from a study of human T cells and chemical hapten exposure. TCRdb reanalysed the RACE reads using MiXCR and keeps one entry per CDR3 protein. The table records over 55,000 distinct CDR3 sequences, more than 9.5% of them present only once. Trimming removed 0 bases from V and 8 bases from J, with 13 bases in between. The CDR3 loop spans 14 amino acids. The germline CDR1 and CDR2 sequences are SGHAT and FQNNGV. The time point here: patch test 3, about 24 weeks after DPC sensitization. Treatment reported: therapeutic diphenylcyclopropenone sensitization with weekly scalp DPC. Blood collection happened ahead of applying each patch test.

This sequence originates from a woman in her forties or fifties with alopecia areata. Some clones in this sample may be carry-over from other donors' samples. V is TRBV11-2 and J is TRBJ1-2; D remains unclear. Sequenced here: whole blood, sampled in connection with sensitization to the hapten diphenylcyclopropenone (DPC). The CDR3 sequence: CASSLDLSGYGYTF. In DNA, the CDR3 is TGTGCCAGCAGCTTAGATCTTAGCGGTTACGGCTACACCTTC.